This T cell receptor (beta chain) was captured by sequencing in a study of blood T cell repertoires in COVID-19. TCRdb keeps only in-frame clones here, not all; method: immunoSEQ multiplex PCR. This sample yields roughly 170,000 clones, of which roughly 89% are seen a single time; under 15% belongs to the top ten. Germline CDR1 and CDR2: MDHEN and SYDVKM. V was cut by 2 bases and J by 8 bases, with 12 bases left in between. This CDR3 is 14 amino acids long. This TCR derives from a woman between 65 and 79 years old with COVID-19, enrolled during active disease. The chain has TRBV28 and TRBJ1-4; unclear D gene. The material sequenced was peripheral blood. CDR3 nucleotide sequence: TGTGCCAGCAGTTTAATCGACTTGGAGGAAAAACTGTTTTTT. Translated: CASSLIDLEEKLFF.